Listed below are T cell receptor beta chains from one sample, sequenced in a study of regulatory T cells in long-lasting Graves disease. MiXCR was run by TCRdb on the multiplex PCR reads, yielding one entry per CDR3 protein. The repertoire holds a few hundred thousand distinct CDR3 sequences, with approximately 15% as singletons. These same data were also listed under a study on T cells in Graves' hyperthyroidism and ophthalmopathy.

The starting material was peripheral blood mononuclear cells (PBMCs), obtained at new diagnosis, from a patient treated with antithyroid drugs. All receptors come from a man aged 40-49 years with Graves disease. CDR3s include the opening cysteine and the closing phenylalanine or tryptophan. A D gene is named only where the DNA matches it firmly. Not every row has a clone size; where given, it reads once, few, many or a size class.

many,NA,TRBJ2-1,TRBV20-1,CSARDGRGSHEQFF,TGCAGTGCTAGAGATGGCAGGGGCAGTCATGAGCAGTTCTTC
many,TRBD2,TRBJ2-3,TRBV4-2,CASSQERAGADTQYF,TGTGCCAGCAGCCAAGAGAGAGCGGGGGCAGATACGCAGTATTTT
many,NA,TRBJ2-1,TRBV10-3,CAISESKGPQPNEQFF,TGTGCCATCAGTGAGTCGAAAGGGCCTCAACCCAATGAGCAGTTCTTC
many,TRBD1,TRBJ1-4,TRBV20-1,CSAGQGRRGEKLFF,TGCAGTGCGGGACAGGGGCGGAGGGGTGAAAAACTGTTTTTT
many,NA,TRBJ1-1,TRBV29-1,CSTMGGNTEAFF,TGCAGCACAATGGGGGGGAACACTGAAGCTTTCTTT
few,NA,TRBJ2-5,TRBV4-2,CASSQEWVNSGGETQYF,TGTGCCAGCAGCCAAGAGTGGGTAAATAGCGGAGGGGAGACCCAGTACTTC
many,TRBD1,TRBJ2-4,TRBV7-2,CASSLHTGGAKNIQYF,TGTGCCAGCAGCTTACATACAGGGGGAGCCAAAAACATTCAGTACTTC
NA,NA,TRBJ1-1,TRBV9,CASSQDGYTEAFF,TGTGCCAGCAGCCAAGACGGGTACACTGAAGCTTTCTTT
many,TRBD1,TRBJ2-7,TRBV5-1,CASKEQGDYEQYF,TGCGCCAGCAAAGAACAGGGGGACTACGAGCAGTACTTC
NA,TRBD2,TRBJ2-7,TRBV30,CAWSVGGYAYEQYF,TGTGCCTGGAGTGTCGGGGGGTACGCCTACGAGCAGTACTTC
many,TRBD2,TRBJ2-5,TRBV11-2,CASSLVVSGGEGFF,TGTGCCAGCAGCTTAGTGGTCAGCGGGGGGGAGGGGTTCTTC
many,NA,TRBJ2-5,TRBV7-2,CASSFWRRIQETQYF,TGTGCCAGCAGCTTTTGGAGACGGATCCAAGAGACCCAGTACTTC
NA,TRBD1,TRBJ1-2,TRBV12-5,CASGFGQGDGYTF,TGTGCTAGTGGTTTCGGACAGGGAGATGGCTACACCTTC
few,NA,TRBJ2-3,TRBV4-2,CASSPGTAYTDTQYF,TGTGCCAGCAGCCCAGGAACGGCATACACAGATACGCAGTATTTT
many,TRBD1,TRBJ2-7,TRBV5-1,CASSPSRDRRYEQYF,TGCGCCAGCAGCCCCTCCAGGGACAGGAGGTACGAGCAGTACTTC
few,TRBD1,TRBJ1-2,TRBV9,CASSVVGDSHYTF,TGTGCCAGCAGCGTAGTGGGGGACAGCCACTACACCTTC
many,NA,TRBJ1-5,TRBV7-2,CASSSDNNQPQHF,TGTGCCAGCAGCTCGGACAACAATCAGCCCCAGCATTTT
NA,NA,TRBJ2-2,TRBV7-6,CASSLSALNTGEPFF,TGTGCCAGCAGCCTAAGCGCCCTCAACACCGGGGAGCCGTTTTTT
once,NA,TRBJ1-2,TRBV7-9,CASSTDKSRGYTF,TGTGCCAGCAGCACCGACAAATCCCGTGGCTACACCTTC
many,NA,TRBJ1-1,TRBV3-1,CASSQARNGHTEAFF,TGTGCCAGCAGCCAAGCTCGGAACGGGCACACTGAAGCTTTCTTT
many,TRBD1,TRBJ2-1,TRBV28,CASSYRDRGNNEQFF,TGTGCCAGCAGTTACCGGGACAGGGGAAACAATGAGCAGTTCTTC
many,NA,TRBJ1-5,TRBV5-5,CASSLWAGGGANQPQHF,TGTGCCAGCAGCTTGTGGGCCGGTGGGGGAGCTAATCAGCCCCAGCATTTT
many,NA,TRBJ1-2,TRBV12-3/TRBV12-4,CASRTDGHVFTF,TGTGCCAGCAGGACGGACGGACATGTCTTTACCTTC
many,NA,TRBJ2-5,TRBV4-1,CASSQGGQGQETQYF,TGCGCCAGCAGCCAAGGTGGGCAGGGCCAAGAGACCCAGTACTTC
many,NA,TRBJ2-3,TRBV5-1,CASSFISQGYGTDTQYF,TGCGCCAGCAGCTTTATATCCCAGGGGTATGGCACAGATACGCAGTATTTT
many,NA,TRBJ2-7,TRBV11-1,CASSQTAAYEQYF,TGTGCCAGCAGCCAAACCGCGGCCTACGAGCAGTACTTC
many,TRBD1,TRBJ1-1,TRBV6-1,CASSEAPGQGNTEAFF,TGTGCCAGCAGTGAAGCACCCGGACAGGGGAACACTGAAGCTTTCTTT
many,NA,TRBJ2-5,TRBV7-2,CASSLQEETQYF,TGTGCCAGCAGCTTACAGGAAGAGACCCAGTACTTC
many,TRBD2,TRBJ2-1,TRBV2,CASRRSSGGDNEQFF,TGTGCCAGCCGTCGGTCTAGCGGGGGCGACAATGAGCAGTTCTTC
NA,NA,TRBJ1-3,TRBV5-6,CASSPMFPGSSGNTIYF,TGTGCCAGCAGCCCTATGTTCCCGGGTAGCTCTGGAAACACCATATATTTT
NA,NA,TRBJ2-7,TRBV24-1,CATSVAGMDEQYF,TGTGCCACCAGTGTTGCAGGGATGGACGAGCAGTACTTC
many,NA,TRBJ1-1,TRBV5-1,CASSARAGTEAFF,TGCGCCAGCAGTGCCAGGGCGGGCACTGAAGCTTTCTTT
few,NA,TRBJ2-3,TRBV5-1,CASNLDSTDTQYF,TGCGCCAGCAACCTCGACAGCACAGATACGCAGTATTTT
many,TRBD2,TRBJ2-7,TRBV4-3,CASSQDAGGGYEQYF,TGCGCCAGCAGCCAAGATGCGGGCGGGGGCTACGAGCAGTACTTC
many,NA,TRBJ2-2,TRBV12-3/TRBV12-4,CASTRTGELFF,TGTGCCAGCACCAGAACCGGGGAGCTGTTTTTT
many,NA,TRBJ1-4,TRBV7-2,CASSPDATNEKLFF,TGTGCCAGCAGCCCGGACGCAACTAATGAAAAACTGTTTTTT
many,TRBD2,TRBJ2-1,TRBV6-2/TRBV6-3,CASSEVTSGANEQFF,TGTGCCAGCAGTGAAGTGACTAGCGGGGCCAATGAGCAGTTCTTC
few,TRBD1,TRBJ2-7,TRBV4-3,CASSQDTGGRFYEQYF,TGCGCCAGCAGCCAAGATACAGGGGGGAGATTCTACGAGCAGTACTTC
NA,TRBD1,TRBJ1-2,TRBV2,CASRRTGATLDGYTF,TGTGCCAGCAGACGGACAGGGGCGACCCTAGATGGCTACACCTTC